A selection of T cell receptor beta chains follows, all from one sample in a study of beta chain features in type 1 diabetes. Sequenced by immunoSEQ multiplex PCR; TCRdb stores in-frame clones only, minus some. The sample contains 30,000 to 40,000 clones, almost 65% of which appear only once. The sample was Tregs from blood. These receptors came from a woman between 25 and 40 years old in good health. The CDR3 runs from the conserved cysteine through the conserved F or W.

CDR3aa: CASSYRTGEYNEQFF; v_gene: TRBV6-5; j_gene: TRBJ2-1
CDR3aa: CASSWSQGGAWGTEAFF; v_gene: TRBV7-9; j_gene: TRBJ1-1
CDR3aa: CSGYNRGRGDTQYF; v_gene: TRBV29-1; j_gene: TRBJ2-3
CDR3aa: CASSHDRGRRGNEQFF; v_gene: TRBV14; j_gene: TRBJ2-1
CDR3aa: CASSFLQGNIQYF; v_gene: TRBV7-2; j_gene: TRBJ2-4
CDR3aa: CSAGQSNEKLFF; v_gene: TRBV29-1; j_gene: TRBJ1-4
CDR3aa: CASSPALATGEQYF; v_gene: TRBV28; j_gene: TRBJ2-7
CDR3aa: CASSPGLAGVVAVEQYF; v_gene: TRBV18; j_gene: TRBJ2-7
CDR3aa: CASSETSGGTDTQYF; v_gene: TRBV6-1; j_gene: TRBJ2-3
CDR3aa: CASSATTGTGPNYEQYF; v_gene: TRBV25-1; j_gene: TRBJ2-7
CDR3aa: CASRPRTGGEVEQFF; v_gene: TRBV7-2; j_gene: TRBJ2-1
CDR3aa: CASSLGGTVYTDTQYF; v_gene: TRBV7-8; j_gene: TRBJ2-3
CDR3aa: CASSLLLYEQYF; v_gene: TRBV7-2; j_gene: TRBJ2-7